This TCR beta chain comes out of a study of cytomegalovirus exposure and HLA in healthy donors. Whole-study results and caveats: Diagnosis of cytomegalovirus status made by the classifier reportedly showed high specificity and sensitivity.

The CDR3 extends over 14 amino acids. CDR1 is MNHNS, CDR2 SASEGT, per germline. The germline V and J ends were trimmed by 5 bases and 0 bases, with 9 bases remaining between them. As concerns this clone: What it binds is not known.

The PCR had 60 Vbeta and 13 Jbeta primers. Clones were sequenced by immunoSEQ multiplex PCR, and TCRdb holds only the in-frame ones, with some missing. This sample has fewer than 85,000 clones, with 60% to 75% found just once. Sequenced sample: PBMCs. This TCR came from a middle-aged woman in good health and CMV-seropositive. The rearrangement uses TRBV6-1 and TRBJ2-3, with D unresolved. The CDR3 DNA sequence: TGTGCCAGCAGTTTAGACTCTAGCACAGATACGCAGTATTTT. Translating gives CASSLDSSTDTQYF.